Detailed here is one T cell receptor (beta chain). What it recognizes is unknown. This entry is derived from a study of cytomegalovirus exposure and HLA in healthy donors. A multiplex PCR was run with 60 Vbeta primers and 13 Jbeta primers. Measured with immunoSEQ multiplex PCR; TCRdb has only the in-frame clones, and not every one. The data hold around 130,000 clones, with less than 85% observed a single time. The CDR3 sequence is 15 residues long. CDR1 and CDR2 (germline): SGHRS, YFSETQ. Unmatched junction bases numbered 1, after V lost 1 base and J lost 0 bases. Study-wide results and caveats: Researchers reportedly found TCR beta sequences accurately predicted most subjects' HLA-A and HLA-B alleles.

The receptor's source is a young man in good health and CMV-seronegative. Sequencing used PBMCs. The chain is built from TRBV5-1 and TRBJ1-1; 9 bases fit TRBD1. The CDR3 loop reads CASSLTGGLNTEAFF. The CDR3 bases are TGCGCCAGCAGCTTGACAGGGGGCCTGAACACTGAAGCTTTCTTT.